Each of the 22 T cell receptor beta chains below was sequenced from the same sample in a study of post-analysis software for immune sequencing data. Libraries were made from TCR beta cDNA, and they carried unique molecular identifiers. TCRdb itself ran the PCR reads through MiXCR, one entry per CDR3 protein. The sample lists fewer than 900,000 distinct CDR3 sequences; roughly 50% were seen once. Their antigens remain unidentified. Regarding the study as a whole: Relative to controls, patients had about five TRBV segments at higher frequency, with TRBV5-6, TRBV5-1 and TRBV20-1 among these.

The sample was blood. The receptors here all came from a girl between 5 and 17 years old with multiple sclerosis.

This clonotype showed up just a few times. The chain uses TRBV11-2 and TRBJ2-3, with 13 bases lining up with TRBD2. CDR3 size: 17 residues. Germline V gene data show CDR1 as SGHAT and CDR2 as FQNNGV. V lost 5 bases to trimming and J lost 5 bases; unmatched junction nucleotides: 10. CDR3 residues: CASSPWTSGSHLDTQYF. CDR3 nucleotide sequence: TGTGCCAGCAGCCCTTGGACTAGCGGGAGTCATTTAGATACGCAGTATTTT.

The rearrangement uses TRBV7-2 and TRBJ2-3; no reliable D call. CDR3 length: 15 residues. Germline V CDR1 and CDR2: SGHTA, FQGNSA. The V end lost 4 bases, the J end lost 0 bases, and 11 bases lay between the germline ends. The CDR3 coding sequence is TGTGCCAGCAGCTACCAACCTATTAGCACAGATACGCAGTATTTT. Amino acids: CASSYQPISTDTQYF.

This chain connects TRBV10-3 to TRBJ2-1; D gene ambiguous. The tail of the sequence fits TRBJ2-7 better, so the J call may be wrong. The CDR3 totals 17 residues. Germline assignment: CDR1 ENHRY and CDR2 SYGVKD. The CDR3 DNA follows: TGTGCCATCAGTGAGTCGGTAGCCATGAGCTCCTACAATGAGCAGTACTTC. Translating gives CAISESVAMSSYNEQYF.

This clonotype showed up many times. The rearrangement links TRBV5-1 to TRBJ2-3; 8 bases are a match to TRBD1. This CDR3 contains 12 residues. The J segment lost 9 bases and the V segment lost 2 bases, leaving 2 bases of the junction unmatched. The germline gives CDR1 SGHRS, CDR2 YFSETQ. The CDR3 reads CASSFRQGTQYF. Here the CDR3 DNA reads TGCGCCAGCAGCTTCAGACAGGGGACGCAGTATTTT.

This clonotype turned up a few times. The CDR3 region has the DNA TGCAGTGCTCCGGAGGGACTCGGGGAGACCCAGTACTTC. It specifies CSAPEGLGETQYF. The rearrangement uses TRBV20-1 and TRBJ2-5, with TRBD2 as a possible D gene (6 bases). The CDR3 spans 13 residues. Trimming cost V 5 bases and J 5 bases, with 15 bases left between them. CDR1 DFQATT and CDR2 SNEGSKA come from the germline V gene (reference sequence).

This clonotype appeared a few times. This chain links TRBV20-1 with TRBJ2-7; tentative D call: TRBD2 (5 bases). The CDR3 is made up of 12 amino acids. V lost 1 base to trimming and J lost 5 bases, with 9 bases between them. Germline CDR1 is DFQATT and CDR2 is SNEGSKA (reference sequence). The CDR3 coding sequence is TGCAGTGCTAGAGGATCCGGGGACGAGCAGTACTTC. The encoded protein is CSARGSGDEQYF.

The chain links TRBV6-5 to TRBJ2-1; 8 nucleotides line up with TRBD2. The germline gives CDR1 MNHEY, CDR2 SVGAGI. Trimming at V came to 8 bases and at J to 2 bases, leaving 2 bases not matched to a gene. The CDR3 is 13 amino acids. This CDR3 reads CASGSGAYNEQFF. Written as DNA, the CDR3 is TGTGCCAGCGGTAGCGGGGCCTACAATGAGCAGTTCTTC.

Details on this clonotype: Relative to the germline gene, one junction end is altered; a read error may explain this. The genes are TRBV27 and TRBJ2-3; the D call may be TRBD1 or TRBD2 (5 bases each). Germline CDR1 reads MNHEY; CDR2 reads SMNVEV (reference sequence). The CDR3 runs to 15 residues. The CDR3 sequence: CASRLGTLNTDTQYF. In DNA form, the CDR3 reads TGTGCCAGCCGTTTAGGGACCTTGAACACAGATACGCAGTATTTT.

V and J are TRBV10-3 and TRBJ1-3, with a possible D match to TRBD1 (6 bases). The CDR3 is 15 amino acids. Germline assignment: CDR1 ENHRY and CDR2 SYGVKD. Trimming left V 10 bases short and J 0 bases short, with 16 bases between. The CDR3 here is CASSRDKSSGNTIYF. DNA for the CDR3: TGTGCCAGCAGCCGGGACAAGAGCTCTGGAAACACCATATATTTT.

This chain joins TRBV5-5 and TRBJ2-3, with 7 bases lining up with TRBD1. CDR3 length equals 14 residues. Germline trimming cut 3 bases from V and 2 bases from J; bases unmatched to any gene: 3. Per the germline V gene, CDR1 is SGHKS and CDR2 is YYEKEE (reference sequence). CDR3 protein: CASSWDSHTDTQYF. The CDR3 DNA reads TGTGCCAGCAGCTGGGACAGCCACACAGATACGCAGTATTTT.

This clonotype appeared a few times. This chain connects TRBV9 to TRBJ2-4; 10 positions match TRBD1. TRBJ2-7 matches the DNA end more closely, so the J call is doubtful. Germline V lookup: CDR1 SGDLS, CDR2 YYNGEE. This CDR3 spans 14 amino acids. CDR3 sequence reads: CASSVGGQGREQYF. In DNA, the CDR3 is TGTGCCAGCAGCGTAGGGGGACAGGGGCGCGAGCAGTACTTC.

This clonotype has a count of ten or more. CDR3 protein: CASSQPPGLEQYF. In DNA form, the CDR3 reads TGTGCCAGCAGCCAACCGCCGGGGCTCGAGCAGTACTTC. This chain joins TRBV11-1 and TRBJ2-7; the D call may be TRBD1 or TRBD2 (5 bases each). Germline CDR1 SGHAT, CDR2 FQDESV (reference sequence). The CDR3 totals 13 residues. Trimming took 5 bases from V and 6 from J, leaving 14 bases between them.

The chain uses TRBV12-3 or TRBV12-4 and TRBJ2-1; 13 nucleotides agree with TRBD2. The CDR3 is made up of 12 amino acids. The V segment lost 2 bases and the J segment 15 bases; nucleotides outside the gene matches: 1. The chain's CDR3 is CASSLTSGRVFF. CDR3 in DNA: TGTGCCAGCAGTTTAACTAGCGGGAGGGTGTTCTTC.

The rearrangement joins TRBV6-5 to TRBJ2-1, with 13 bases lining up with TRBD2. Germline CDR1 and CDR2: MNHEY and SVGAGI. The V segment lost 6 bases and the J segment 9 bases; nucleotides outside the gene matches: 8. The CDR3 consists of 15 residues. The CDR3 region is CASSRTSGSVGEQFF. CDR3 DNA sequence: TGTGCCAGCAGCCGGACTAGCGGGAGTGTCGGTGAGCAGTTCTTC.

This clonotype appeared once. The chain employs TRBV7-2 and TRBJ1-2; no clear D. Germline loops: CDR1 SGHTA, CDR2 FQGNSA. The CDR3 is made up of 15 amino acids. V lost 1 base to trimming and J lost 4 bases, with 13 bases between them. The CDR3 region is CASSLGATPSYGYTF. DNA of the CDR3: TGTGCCAGCAGCTTAGGTGCAACCCCTAGCTATGGCTACACCTTC.

This clonotype was detected many times. CDR3 loop: CASSLAPGYSYEQYF. DNA for the CDR3: TGCGCCAGCAGCTTGGCGCCAGGGTACTCCTACGAGCAGTACTTC. V gene TRBV5-1 combines with J gene TRBJ2-7; perhaps TRBD1 as D (5 bases). Trimming removed 0 bases at V and 0 bases at J, with 10 bases between. Germline V gene sequence: CDR1 SGHRS, CDR2 YFSETQ. The CDR3 spans 15 residues.

J is TRBJ2-7 and V is TRBV7-9; the D gene is possibly TRBD1 (6 bases). Trimming left V 8 bases short and J 1 base short, with 12 bases between. The V gene's germline CDR1 is SEHNR and CDR2 FQNEAQ (reference sequence). This CDR3 is 13 amino acids long. CDR3 protein: CASESGVSYEQYF. In nucleotides, the CDR3 is TGTGCCAGCGAGTCAGGGGTATCCTACGAGCAGTACTTC.

In this sample, this clonotype turned up once. The V call is TRBV20-1, the J call TRBJ2-1, with TRBD2 matching 10 bases. With 0 bases clipped from V and 7 bases from J, the junction kept 12 bases outside the gene matches. This CDR3 region has 17 residues. The germline CDR1 and CDR2 sequences are DFQATT and SNEGSKA (reference sequence). CDR3 protein: CSARDLTSGIPPNEQFF. Here the CDR3 DNA reads TGCAGTGCTAGAGATCTCACTAGCGGGATCCCCCCGAATGAGCAGTTCTTC.

V is TRBV7-9 and J is TRBJ2-7; 11 bases fit TRBD1. V dropped 4 bases and J dropped 7; count of bases not matched to a gene: 12. The CDR3 is made up of 16 amino acids. CDR1 is SEHNR and CDR2 is FQNEAQ in the germline V gene (reference sequence). CDR3 in DNA: TGTGCCAGCAGCTCAAATCGCGGACAGGGGGCGCGGGAGCAGTACTTC. Protein product: CASSSNRGQGAREQYF.

This clonotype was observed once. The V gene is TRBV20-1, the J gene TRBJ2-3; 8 bases are shared with TRBD1. CDR1 is DFQATT and CDR2 is SNEGSKA in the germline V gene (reference sequence). The junction had 7 bases not matched to a gene; V was cut back by 1 base and J by 4 bases. CDR3 length: 15 amino acids. The CDR3 DNA is TGCAGTGCTAGAGGCGACAGGGGTTTGGCAGATACGCAGTATTTT. It specifies CSARGDRGLADTQYF.

This clonotype was counted only a few times. The chain links TRBV12-3 or TRBV12-4 to TRBJ2-7, with 7 bases aligning to TRBD1. The better agreement between TRBJ2-5 and the DNA end casts doubt on the J call. The CDR3 extends over 14 amino acids. This chain's CDR3 is CASRSRDSQGTQYF. The CDR3 region has the DNA TGTGCCAGCAGATCTCGGGACAGCCAGGGGACCCAGTACTTC.

The rearrangement uses TRBV6-6 and TRBJ1-6; 7 positions agree with TRBD1. The germline V gene has CDR1 MNHNY and CDR2 SVGAGI (reference sequence). The CDR3 runs 16 residues. With V trimmed by 0 bases and J by 7 bases, 6 bases remained unmatched. The CDR3 DNA sequence: TGTGCCAGCAGTTACTCTCCGGGACAGAAGAATTCACCCCTCCACTTT. It yields the protein CASSYSPGQKNSPLHF.